This T cell receptor (beta chain) was captured in a study of response to subunit inactivated influenza vaccine. As for this clonotype: Antigen unknown.

With 1 base removed from V and 3 bases from J, the gap between germline ends came to 13 bases. This CDR3 has 15 residues. Looked up from germline, CDR1 is SGHTA and CDR2 is FQGNSA. Study outcomes and limitations: There was a suggestion from the authors that each seasonal influenza vaccination recruits few new T cells.

TCRdb analysed the RT-PCR reads with MiXCR anew, one entry per CDR3 protein. The data hold 500,000 to 550,000 distinct CDR3 sequences, with approximately 7.3% observed a single time. The TCR sequence derives from a man aged 45 to 70 who received an inactivated influenza vaccine. Here the sequenced sample was PBMCs from blood, taken around 25 months after vaccination. The chain has TRBV7-2 and TRBJ2-7, with D perhaps TRBD2 (6 bases). The CDR3 loop reads CASSLVGGVNYEQYF. CDR3 coding DNA: TGTGCCAGCAGCTTAGTGGGGGGTGTAAACTACGAGCAGTACTTC.